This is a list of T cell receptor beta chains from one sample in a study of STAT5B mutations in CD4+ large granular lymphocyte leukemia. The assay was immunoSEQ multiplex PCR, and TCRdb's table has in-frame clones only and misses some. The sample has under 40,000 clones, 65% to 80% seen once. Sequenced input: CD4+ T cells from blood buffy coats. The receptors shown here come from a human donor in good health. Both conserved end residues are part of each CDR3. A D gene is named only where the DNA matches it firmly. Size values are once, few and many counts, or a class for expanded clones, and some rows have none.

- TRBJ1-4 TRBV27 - TGTGCCAGCGGATTGGGTGCCATGGGGGAAAAACTGTTTTTT CASGLGAMGEKLFF
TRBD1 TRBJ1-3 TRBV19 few TGTGCCGTCAAGGCCGGGACAGGGTCTGGAAACACCATATATTTT CAVKAGTGSGNTIYF
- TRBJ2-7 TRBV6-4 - TGTGCCAGCAGGGATGCGCCGGGGGCCCCCTCCTACGAGCAGTACTTC CASRDAPGAPSYEQYF
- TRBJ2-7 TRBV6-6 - TGTGCCAGCAGTAACCTCGGCGGGTACGAGCAGTACTTC CASSNLGGYEQYF
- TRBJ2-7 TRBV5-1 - TGCGCCAGCAGCTTATCCGTCCTCGGGCGTCACCCCTACGAGCAGTACTTC CASSLSVLGRHPYEQYF
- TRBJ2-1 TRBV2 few TGTGCCAGTGTGCAGGGCAGGTACAATGAGCAGTTCTTC CASVQGRYNEQFF
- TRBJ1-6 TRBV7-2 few TGTGCCAGCAGCTTAGCTGGGGGCGACTCACCCCTCCACTTT CASSLAGGDSPLHF
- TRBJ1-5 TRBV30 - TGTGCCTGGAGTTATTGGGGACCTCAAAATAGCAATCAGCCCCAGCATTTT CAWSYWGPQNSNQPQHF
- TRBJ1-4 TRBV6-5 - TGTGCCAGCAGTTATGGCAGGGTGGGAGAAAAACTGTTTTTT CASSYGRVGEKLFF
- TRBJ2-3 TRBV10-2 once TGCGCCAGCAGCCCCGTCACAGATACGCAGTATTTT CASSPVTDTQYF
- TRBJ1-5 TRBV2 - TGTGCCAGCACCTGGGGGGGCGAACAGCCCCAGCATTTT CASTWGGEQPQHF
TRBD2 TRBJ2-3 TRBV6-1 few TGTGCCAGCAGTGGATGGGCGGGAGCCGTGTGGGATACGCAGTATTTT CASSGWAGAVWDTQYF
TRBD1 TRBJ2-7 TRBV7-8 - TGTGCCAGCAGCGCCTCGACAGGGACCTCCTACGAGCAGTACTTC CASSASTGTSYEQYF
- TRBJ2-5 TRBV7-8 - TGTGCCAGCAGCCGAAAAGAGGGATGGGGCGAGACCCAGTACTTC CASSRKEGWGETQYF
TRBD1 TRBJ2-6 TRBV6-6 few TGTGCCAGCAGTTACAACAGGGGGGAGGGGGCCAACGTCCTGACTTTC CASSYNRGEGANVLTF
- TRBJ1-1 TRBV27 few TGTGCCAGCATCGGGTGGAACACTGAAGCTTTCTTT CASIGWNTEAFF
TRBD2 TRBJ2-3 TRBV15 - TGTGCCACCAGCAGAGAAGCGACTAGCGGGAGCACAGATACGCAGTATTTT CATSREATSGSTDTQYF
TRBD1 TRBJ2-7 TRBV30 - TGTGCCTGGACCGCGTCAGGGGGACCAACGGTGCAGTACTTC CAWTASGGPTVQYF
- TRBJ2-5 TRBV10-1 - TGCGCCAGCAGCGGACAAGGGTCTCAGACCCAGTACTTC CASSGQGSQTQYF
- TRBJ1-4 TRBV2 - TGTGCCAGCAGTGAGCAGAATGAAAAACTGTTTTTT CASSEQNEKLFF
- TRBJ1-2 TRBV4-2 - TGTGCCAGCAGCCAAGAGAGGGTGGCCTATGGCTACACCTTC CASSQERVAYGYTF
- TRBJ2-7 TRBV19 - TGTGCCAGTAGTCCCGAGATGGCGGGCAGAAACGAGCAGTACTTC CASSPEMAGRNEQYF
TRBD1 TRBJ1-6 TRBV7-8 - TGTGCCAGCAGCCCCAGGACAGGGGGAGTTTCACCCCTCCACTTT CASSPRTGGVSPLHF
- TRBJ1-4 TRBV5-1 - TGCGCCAGCAGCTTGGCCCCCAGATCAACTAATGAAAAACTGTTTTTT CASSLAPRSTNEKLFF
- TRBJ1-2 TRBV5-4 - TGTGCCAGCAGCTTGGCCATCGGTTTAAGTGGCTACACCTTC CASSLAIGLSGYTF
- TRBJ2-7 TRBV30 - TGTGCCTGGGCACGTAGAGTGGGCTCCTACGAGCAGTACTTC CAWARRVGSYEQYF
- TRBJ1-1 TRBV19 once TGTGCCAGTAGCTGGGGAAAGAACACTGAAGCTTTCTTT CASSWGKNTEAFF
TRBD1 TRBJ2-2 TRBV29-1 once TGCAGCGTCCAGGGGAGGGGACAGGGGAACACCGGGGAGCTGTTTTTT CSVQGRGQGNTGELFF
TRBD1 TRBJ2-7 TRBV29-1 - TGCAGCGCAGGACAGGGGGACGAGCAGTACTTC CSAGQGDEQYF
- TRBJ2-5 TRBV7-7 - TGTGCTAGCAGCTTAGGGGTGTACCAAGAGACCCAGTACTTC CASSLGVYQETQYF
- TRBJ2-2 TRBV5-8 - TGTGCCAGCGCTATGGCTAGCGCTCATCCCGGGGAGCTGTTTTTT CASAMASAHPGELFF
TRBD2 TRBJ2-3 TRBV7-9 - TGTGCCAGCAGCGGGGGACTAGCGGGTTTAGATACGCAGTATTTT CASSGGLAGLDTQYF
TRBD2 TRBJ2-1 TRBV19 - TGTGCCAGTACCACATTTTCGGGACTAGGGGGAAATGAGCAGTTCTTC CASTTFSGLGGNEQFF
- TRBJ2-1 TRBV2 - TGTGCCAGCAGTGACAACAATGAGCAGTTCTTC CASSDNNEQFF
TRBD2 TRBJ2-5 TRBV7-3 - TGTGCCAGCAGCCCCACGGCGCCTAGCGGACAAGAGACCCAGTACTTC CASSPTAPSGQETQYF
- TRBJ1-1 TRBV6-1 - TGTGCCAGCAGGGGCGACACCAAGAACACTGAAGCTTTCTTT CASRGDTKNTEAFF
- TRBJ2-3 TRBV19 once TGTGCCAGTAGTATACGCCTTCCGCGGGACGGGGCAGATACGCAGTATTTT CASSIRLPRDGADTQYF
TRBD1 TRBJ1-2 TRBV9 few TGTGCCAGCAGCGCGACCAGGGGGGAACCCTATGGCTACACCTTC CASSATRGEPYGYTF
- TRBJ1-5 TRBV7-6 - TGTGCCAGCAGCTTAGTCAATCAGCCCCAGCATTTT CASSLVNQPQHF
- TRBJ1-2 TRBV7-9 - TGTGCCAGCAGCAGCTCCGGGGGGAGCGGCAACTATGGCTACACCTTC CASSSSGGSGNYGYTF
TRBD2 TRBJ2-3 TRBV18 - TGTGCCAGCTCGCGGGGGGCCGGGGGCATCACAGATACGCAGTATTTT CASSRGAGGITDTQYF
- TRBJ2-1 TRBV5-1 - TGCGCCAGCAGCCTGGCTTGGGGGGACAGTAAGTTCTTC CASSLAWGDSKFF
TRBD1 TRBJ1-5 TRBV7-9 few TGTGCCAGCAGCTTAGGGGCACAGGGGGCACTCAATCAGCCCCAGCATTTT CASSLGAQGALNQPQHF